Shown below are 30 T cell receptor beta chains from a single sample sequenced in a study of shared clonotypes between healthy human individuals. Naive CD8 cells, CD45RO-negative and positively selected for CCR7, excluded terminally differentiated effector memory CD45RA+ cells. Assay: immunoSEQ multiplex PCR; the TCRdb copy retains only in-frame clones and omits some. This sample has about 2 million clones; around 96% occur once, and the top ten carry 1.2%. Material: naive CD8+ T cells sorted from blood. These receptors originate from a man aged 18 to 30 in good health.

The V gene is TRBV7-8, the J gene TRBJ2-1; 9 nucleotides match TRBD2. The CDR3 spans 15 residues. The trim removed 9 bases at V and 10 bases at J, leaving 16 bases unmatched. Germline V gene data show CDR1 as SGHVS and CDR2 as FQNEAQ. The CDR3 sequence is CASGAAGSGGGEQFF. DNA for the CDR3: TGTGCCAGTGGGGCCGCGGGTAGCGGGGGAGGCGAGCAGTTCTTC.

With regard to this clone: In the same sample, other DNA sequences code for this CDR3. V usage is TRBV29-1 and J usage is TRBJ2-1, with TRBD1 matching 9 bases. V gave up 4 bases and J gave up 0 bases; unmatched junction bases: 1. In germline, CDR1 is SQVTM, CDR2 ANQGSEA. CDR3 length: 14 amino acids. Here the CDR3 reads CSVGDRVSYNEQFF. CDR3 DNA: TGCAGCGTTGGGGACAGGGTCTCCTACAATGAGCAGTTCTTC.

The rearrangement uses TRBV7-9 and TRBJ2-1; no reliable D call. The V gene lost 1 base and the J gene lost 10 bases, with 11 bases spanning the gap. Germline CDR1 and CDR2: SEHNR and FQNEAQ (reference sequence). This CDR3 contains 13 residues. The CDR3 protein is CASSLERTNEQFF. CDR3 bases: TGTGCCAGCAGCTTAGAGAGGACCAACGAGCAGTTCTTC.

The chain carries TRBV28 and TRBJ2-3; D remains unclear. The CDR3 sequence is 15 residues long. Germline V CDR1 and CDR2: MDHEN, SYDVKM. Between the trimmed V and J ends, which lost 5 bases and 0 bases, there was a span of 12 bases. The CDR3 sequence: CASSQYGGSTDTQYF. The DNA for the CDR3 is TGTGCCAGCAGTCAATACGGCGGTAGCACAGATACGCAGTATTTT.

The rearrangement links TRBV27 to TRBJ2-1; D is perhaps TRBD1 (7 bases). Per germline, CDR1 MNHEY and CDR2 SMNVEV (reference sequence). Trimming left V 5 bases short and J 4 bases short, with 18 bases between. This CDR3 region has 16 residues. The CDR3 sequence: CASSRAQGGRYNEQFF. The CDR3, as DNA: TGTGCCAGCAGTCGCGCCCAGGGGGGTCGGTACAATGAGCAGTTCTTC.

The chain is built from TRBV20-1 and TRBJ2-7; D could derive from TRBD1 or TRBD2 (6 bases each). Trimming pared 3 bases from V and 6 bases from J, leaving 9 bases between. Germline V gives CDR1 DFQATT, CDR2 SNEGSKA (reference sequence). The length of the CDR3 is 11 residues. Here the CDR3 reads CSASKGGEQYF. In nucleotides, the CDR3 is TGCAGTGCTAGTAAGGGGGGCGAGCAGTACTTC.

This clone has only one observation. The rearrangement uses TRBV6-5 and TRBJ2-2, with D uncertain. V lost 5 bases to trimming and J lost 0 bases, with 10 bases between them. Germline V lookup: CDR1 MNHEY, CDR2 SVGAGI. The CDR3 extends over 15 amino acids. The CDR3 region has the DNA TGTGCCAGCAGTCCCCCCCGAGCGAACACCGGGGAGCTGTTTTTT. Its translation is CASSPPRANTGELFF.

The V gene is TRBV5-1, the J gene TRBJ2-5; possibly TRBD1 or TRBD2 for D (5 bases each). V was shortened by 0 bases and J by 4 bases, with 16 bases between the two germline ends. Germline V lookup: CDR1 SGHRS, CDR2 YFSETQ. This CDR3 comprises 16 residues. CDR3 nucleotide sequence: TGCGCCAGCAGCTTGGTGTCAGGGAGATTTGTAGAGACCCAGTACTTC. Residues: CASSLVSGRFVETQYF.

V gene TRBV14 combines with J gene TRBJ2-7, with D possibly being TRBD1 (5 bases). Trimming pared 0 bases from V and 6 bases from J, leaving 9 bases between. The CDR3 runs to 13 residues. Germline V gene sequence: CDR1 SGHDN, CDR2 FVKESK. The CDR3 DNA follows: TGTGCCAGCAGCCAAGACACAGGTATCGAGCAGTACTTC. Translating it yields CASSQDTGIEQYF. The entire variable domain, with the rest obtained from reference TRBV14 and TRBJ2-7, is as follows: EAGVTQFPSHSVIEKGQTVTLRCDPISGHDNLYWYRRVMGKEIKFLLHFVKESKQDESGMPNNRFLAERTGGTYSTLKVQPAELEDSGVYFCASSQDTGIEQYFGPGTRLTVT.

Regarding this clone: Other DNA sequences within the sample encode an identical CDR3. V usage is TRBV7-9 and J usage is TRBJ2-7; no definite D call. V was trimmed by 5 bases and J by 0 bases, leaving 8 bases between them. Germline V lookup: CDR1 SEHNR, CDR2 FQNEAQ (reference sequence). This CDR3 region has 13 residues. Here the CDR3 DNA reads TGTGCCAGCAGCCTGGACCTCTCCTACGAGCAGTACTTC. This codes for CASSLDLSYEQYF.

This sequence joins TRBV19 and TRBJ2-7; D call uncertain. Deletions cut 3 bases from V and 3 bases from J, with 15 bases between. The CDR3 has 15 residues. CDR1 is LNHDA and CDR2 is SQIVND in the germline V gene (reference sequence). Here the CDR3 DNA reads TGTGCCAGTAGTATCAGTCTGACTCCTGACTACGAGCAGTACTTC. This codes for CASSISLTPDYEQYF.

This chain uses TRBV19 with TRBJ2-7; the match to TRBD1 covers 12 bases. With V trimmed by 1 base and J by 6 bases, 4 bases remained unmatched. This CDR3 has 15 amino acids. CDR1 is LNHDA, CDR2 SQIVND, per germline (reference sequence). The CDR3 loop reads CASSIAGTGGGEQYF. The CDR3 DNA reads as TGTGCCAGTAGTATAGCCGGGACAGGGGGCGGCGAGCAGTACTTC. The complete variable domain, with remaining parts taken from reference TRBV19 and TRBJ2-7, reads DGGITQSPKYLFRKEGQNVTLSCEQNLNHDAMYWYRQDPGQGLRLIYYSQIVNDFQKGDIAEGYSVSREKKESFPLTVTSAQKNPTAFYLCASSIAGTGGGEQYFGPGTRLTVT.

The genes are TRBV4-3 and TRBJ1-2, with D possibly being TRBD1 (5 bases). Germline-derived CDR1 and CDR2 are LGHNA and YSLEER. Trimming left V 0 bases short and J 6 bases short, with 11 bases between. This CDR3 spans 14 amino acids. The CDR3 region is CASSQDPGLNGYTF. The CDR3 DNA sequence: TGCGCCAGCAGCCAAGATCCAGGGCTAAATGGCTACACCTTC.

For this clone: The same CDR3 also results from other DNA sequences found in this sample. The genes are TRBV4-1 and TRBJ2-1; 11 nucleotides agree with TRBD2. The CDR3 contains 16 residues. With 4 bases clipped from V and 4 bases from J, the junction kept 6 bases outside the gene matches. Per the germline V gene, CDR1 is MGHRA and CDR2 is YSYEKL. CDR3 residues: CASSPRTSGPYNEQFF. The CDR3 DNA follows: TGCGCCAGCAGCCCGCGGACTAGCGGGCCGTACAATGAGCAGTTCTTC.

This chain connects TRBV27 to TRBJ2-2, with 11 bases identical to TRBD2. Germline values: CDR1 MNHEY, CDR2 SMNVEV (reference sequence). Germline trimming cut 6 bases from V and 4 bases from J; bases unmatched to any gene: 7. This CDR3 has 16 residues. CDR3 sequence (DNA): TGTGCCAGCAGGGTAGCGGGGGGGCCTCCCACCGGGGAGCTGTTTTTT. It codes for CASRVAGGPPTGELFF.

Concerning this clone: Other DNA sequences of this sample code for an identical CDR3. This sequence joins TRBV9 and TRBJ2-7; 7 positions match TRBD2. CDR1 is SGDLS and CDR2 is YYNGEE in the germline V gene. The CDR3 loop spans 13 amino acids. V dropped 0 bases and J dropped 6; count of bases not matched to a gene: 3. For the CDR3, the DNA is TGTGCCAGCAGCGTAGGAGGGGAGGGCGAGCAGTACTTC. This translates into CASSVGGEGEQYF.

The table lists this clone with a count of one. This chain connects TRBV5-4 to TRBJ2-5; 8 bases line up with TRBD1. The CDR3 sequence is 13 residues long. Germline values: CDR1 SGHNT, CDR2 YYREEE (reference sequence). V shed 4 bases, J shed 5 bases, and the junction held 4 bases outside the gene matches. CDR3 sequence: CASSEQGAETQYF. The CDR3 nucleotides read TGTGCCAGCAGCGAGCAGGGGGCGGAGACCCAGTACTTC.

Of note for this clone: Different DNA sequences within this sample yield the same CDR3. The chain has TRBV6-5 and TRBJ2-2; the D gene is possibly TRBD1 (6 bases). The CDR3 consists of 14 residues. V lost 0 bases and J 5 bases, leaving 7 bases between the germline ends. The germline CDR1 and CDR2 sequences are MNHEY and SVGAGI. DNA for the CDR3: TGTGCCAGCAGTTACTCAGGGGGAACCGGGGAGCTGTTTTTT. It is translated as CASSYSGGTGELFF.

The chain links TRBV27 to TRBJ2-7; TRBD1 matches 7 bases. Germline CDR1 and CDR2: MNHEY and SMNVEV (reference sequence). CDR3 length: 14 residues. Losses at the gene ends were 5 bases for V and 2 bases for J; bases not matched to a gene: 6. The CDR3 nucleotides read TGTGCCAGCAGTCCTATGACAGGGCCCTACGAGCAGTACTTC. Protein sequence: CASSPMTGPYEQYF.

V gene TRBV5-4 combines with J gene TRBJ1-1, with TRBD1 identical over 7 bases. Trimming removed 3 bases from V and 4 bases from J; junction bases left unmatched: 6. CDR3 size: 14 residues. Germline CDR1 reads SGHNT; CDR2 reads YYREEE (reference sequence). The CDR3 sequence is CASSSTGSGTEAFF. The DNA for the CDR3 is TGTGCCAGCAGCTCGACAGGGTCTGGCACTGAAGCTTTCTTT.

This clone came up once. The chain joins TRBV19 to TRBJ1-2; D uncertain. The V and J ends lost 7 bases and 3 bases respectively, with 6 bases between them. The germline CDR1 and CDR2 sequences are LNHDA and SQIVND (reference sequence). The CDR3 extends over 11 amino acids. The CDR3 sequence: CASTSHYGYTF. CDR3 bases: TGTGCCAGTACGAGTCACTATGGCTACACCTTC.

This chain connects TRBV28 to TRBJ2-3; TRBD2 matches 13 bases. Germline V gene sequence: CDR1 MDHEN, CDR2 SYDVKM. The V gene end was trimmed by 4 bases and the J gene end by 3 bases; junction bases not matched to a gene: 7. The CDR3 covers 17 residues. DNA for the CDR3: TGTGCCAGCAGTTCACCTGGACTAGCGGGGGAGACAGATACGCAGTATTTT. The encoded protein is CASSSPGLAGETDTQYF.

The gene calls are TRBV25-1 and TRBJ2-1, with TRBD2 matching 13 bases. After removal of 1 base from V and 4 bases from J, the junction contained 1 base not matched to a gene. CDR1 and CDR2 (germline): MGHDK, SYGVNS. This CDR3 has 16 amino acids. CDR3: CASSESGLAGYNEQFF. Written as DNA, the CDR3 is TGTGCCAGCAGTGAATCGGGACTAGCGGGGTACAATGAGCAGTTCTTC.

The chain is built from TRBV29-1 and TRBJ2-1; no definite D call. The germline gives CDR1 SQVTM, CDR2 ANQGSEA. The CDR3 extends over 10 amino acids. Trimming removed 1 base from V and 9 bases from J, with 4 bases in between. CDR3 residues: CSVEVGEQFF. The CDR3 coding sequence is TGCAGCGTTGAAGTTGGTGAGCAGTTCTTC.

This sequence joins TRBV5-4 and TRBJ1-2; D possibly corresponds to TRBD1 (5 bases). The CDR3 totals 14 residues. Germline V lookup: CDR1 SGHNT, CDR2 YYREEE (reference sequence). With 4 bases removed from V and 6 bases from J, the gap between germline ends came to 16 bases. CDR3 residues: CASSPVGGLDGYTF. The CDR3 DNA reads as TGTGCCAGCAGCCCCGTTGGGGGGTTGGATGGCTACACCTTC.

The chain recombines TRBV16 with TRBJ1-3; D ambiguous. CDR1 and CDR2 (germline): KGHSY, FQNENV. Trimming cost V 0 bases and J 2 bases, with 14 bases left between them. This CDR3 comprises 17 residues. The CDR3 here is CASSQSGDGMAGNTIYF. For the CDR3, the DNA is TGTGCCAGCAGCCAATCGGGAGACGGGATGGCTGGAAACACCATATATTTT.

V and J are TRBV7-3 and TRBJ2-5, with a weak D call TRBD2 (6 bases). Germline assignment: CDR1 SGHTA and CDR2 FQGTGA. This CDR3 contains 13 residues. Trimming shortened V by 5 bases and J by 5 bases, and 12 bases separated the two germline ends. CDR3 nucleotide sequence: TGTGCCAGCAGCGCAGGCGGGGACGAGACCCAGTACTTC. It is translated as CASSAGGDETQYF.

This clone has only one observation. The same CDR3 also results from other DNA sequences found in this sample. The chain joins TRBV4-1 to TRBJ2-3; D is unresolved. Trimming took 1 base from V and 2 from J, leaving 7 bases between them. Per germline, CDR1 MGHRA and CDR2 YSYEKL. This CDR3 comprises 14 residues. CDR3 coding DNA: TGCGCCAGCAGCCAAGGTCCCCTCACAGATACGCAGTATTTT. This sequence encodes CASSQGPLTDTQYF.

This rearrangement joins TRBV30 to TRBJ2-1, with no clear D. Germline loops: CDR1 GTSNPN, CDR2 SVGIG (reference sequence). V shed 0 bases and J shed 4 bases, with 7 bases lying between them. CDR3 size: 13 residues. DNA of the CDR3: TGTGCCTGGAGTGTACACAGATACAATGAGCAGTTCTTC. It yields the protein CAWSVHRYNEQFF.

This clone was recorded once. This sequence joins TRBV27 and TRBJ1-2; 7 bases line up with TRBD1. Trimming removed 6 bases from V and 8 bases from J; junction bases left unmatched: 9. Germline V gene data show CDR1 as MNHEY and CDR2 as SMNVEV (reference sequence). The CDR3 has 13 amino acids. The DNA of the CDR3 is TGTGCCAGCAGGGAAGGGGGCTTGGGGGGCTACACCTTC. Its protein is CASREGGLGGYTF.